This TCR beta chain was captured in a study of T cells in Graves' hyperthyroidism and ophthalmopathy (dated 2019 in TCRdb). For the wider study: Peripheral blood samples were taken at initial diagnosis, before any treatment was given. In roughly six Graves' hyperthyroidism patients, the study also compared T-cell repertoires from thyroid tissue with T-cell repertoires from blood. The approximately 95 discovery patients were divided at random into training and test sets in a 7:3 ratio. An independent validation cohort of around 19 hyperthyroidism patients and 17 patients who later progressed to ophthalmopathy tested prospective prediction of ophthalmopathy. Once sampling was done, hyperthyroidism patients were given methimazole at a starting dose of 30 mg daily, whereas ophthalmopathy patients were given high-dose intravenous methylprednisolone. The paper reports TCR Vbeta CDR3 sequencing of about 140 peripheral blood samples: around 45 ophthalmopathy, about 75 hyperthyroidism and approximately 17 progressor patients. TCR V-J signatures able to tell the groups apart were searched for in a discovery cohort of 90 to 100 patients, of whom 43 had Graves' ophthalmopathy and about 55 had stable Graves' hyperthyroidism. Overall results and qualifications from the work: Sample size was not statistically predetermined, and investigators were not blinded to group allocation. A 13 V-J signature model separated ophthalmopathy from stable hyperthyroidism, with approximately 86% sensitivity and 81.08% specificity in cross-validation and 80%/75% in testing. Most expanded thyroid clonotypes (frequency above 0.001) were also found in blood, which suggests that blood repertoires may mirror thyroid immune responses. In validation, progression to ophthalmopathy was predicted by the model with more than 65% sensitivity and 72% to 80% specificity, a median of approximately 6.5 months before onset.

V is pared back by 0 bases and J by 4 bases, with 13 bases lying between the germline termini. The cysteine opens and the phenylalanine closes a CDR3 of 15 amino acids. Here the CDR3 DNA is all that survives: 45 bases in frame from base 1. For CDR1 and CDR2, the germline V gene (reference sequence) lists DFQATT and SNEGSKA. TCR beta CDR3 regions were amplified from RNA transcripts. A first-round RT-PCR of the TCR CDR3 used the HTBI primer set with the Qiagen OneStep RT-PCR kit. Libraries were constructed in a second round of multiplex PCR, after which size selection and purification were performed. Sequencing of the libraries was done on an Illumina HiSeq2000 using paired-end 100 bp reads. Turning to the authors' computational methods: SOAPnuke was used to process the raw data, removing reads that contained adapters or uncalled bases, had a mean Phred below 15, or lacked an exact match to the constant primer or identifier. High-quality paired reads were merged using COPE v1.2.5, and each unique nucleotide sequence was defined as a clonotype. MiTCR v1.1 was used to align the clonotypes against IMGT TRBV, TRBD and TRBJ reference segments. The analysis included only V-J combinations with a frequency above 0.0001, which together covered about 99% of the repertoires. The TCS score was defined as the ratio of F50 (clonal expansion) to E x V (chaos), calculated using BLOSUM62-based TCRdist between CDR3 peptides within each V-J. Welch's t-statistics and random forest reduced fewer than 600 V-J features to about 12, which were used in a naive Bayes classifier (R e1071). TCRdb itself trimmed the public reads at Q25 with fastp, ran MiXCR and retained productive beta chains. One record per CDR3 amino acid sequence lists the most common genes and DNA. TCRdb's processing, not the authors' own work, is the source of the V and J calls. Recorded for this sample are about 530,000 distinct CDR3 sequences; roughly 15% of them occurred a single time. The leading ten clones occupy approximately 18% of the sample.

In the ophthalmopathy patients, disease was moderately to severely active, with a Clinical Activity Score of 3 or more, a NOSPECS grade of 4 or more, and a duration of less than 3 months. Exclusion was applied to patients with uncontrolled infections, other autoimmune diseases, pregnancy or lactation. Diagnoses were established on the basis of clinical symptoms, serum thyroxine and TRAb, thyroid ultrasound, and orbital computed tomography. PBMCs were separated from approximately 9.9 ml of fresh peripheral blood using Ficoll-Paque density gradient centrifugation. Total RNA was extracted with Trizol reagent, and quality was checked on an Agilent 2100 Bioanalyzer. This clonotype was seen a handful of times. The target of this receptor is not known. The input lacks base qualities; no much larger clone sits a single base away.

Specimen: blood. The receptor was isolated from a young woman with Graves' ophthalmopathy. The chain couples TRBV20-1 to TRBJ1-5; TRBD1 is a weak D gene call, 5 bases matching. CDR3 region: CSAREGQGGNQPQHF. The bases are TGCAGTGCTAGAGAAGGGCAGGGTGGTAATCAGCCCCAGCATTTT.